This note documents a single T cell receptor beta chain sequence. The antigen remains undetermined. Trimming removed 2 bases at V and 1 base at J, with 8 bases between. Germline CDR1 reads MDHEN; CDR2 reads SYDVKM. The CDR3 is 14 residues long. The data were taken from a study of PD-1 blockade in classical Hodgkin lymphoma. About the study: Treatment was intravenous nivolumab, 3 mg/kg every 2 weeks, until progression.

This sample's time point: cycle 4 day 1 (C4D1), after less than 7 weeks of nivolumab. Each patient experienced a relapse that followed autologous stem cell transplantation, and brentuximab vedotin exposure varied. Overall study findings and caveats: Healthy donors were reported to have higher baseline TCR diversity than newly diagnosed patients.

Clones were sequenced by immunoSEQ multiplex PCR, and TCRdb holds only the in-frame ones, with some missing. The sample records 45,000 to 55,000 clones, around 76% being singletons. The V call is TRBV28, the J call TRBJ1-1; tentative D call: TRBD1 (6 bases). This sequence originates from a human donor with classical Hodgkin lymphoma. The sample was peripheral blood mononuclear cells (PBMCs), taken before the fourth cycle of nivolumab. CDR3 residues: CASSLHRANTEAFF. The CDR3 nucleotides read TGTGCCAGCAGTTTACACAGGGCGAACACTGAAGCTTTCTTT.